The 27 T cell receptor beta chains below all came from one sample that was sequenced in a study of Graves' ophthalmopathy and Graves' hyperthyroidism. Amplified material comprised TCR beta CDR3 regions derived from RNA transcripts. HTBI primers were employed in first-round RT-PCR, then a second-round multiplex PCR followed. TCRdb re-derived calls from the multiplex PCR reads in MiXCR, one entry per CDR3 protein. This table holds 600,000 to 700,000 distinct CDR3 sequences, approximately 39% found once. The material sequenced was peripheral blood. The receptor set was obtained from an adult man with Graves' ophthalmopathy.

The sample holds many counts of this clonotype. V is TRBV20-1 and J is TRBJ2-7; 7 bases fit TRBD1. Trimming at V came to 6 bases and at J to 1 base, leaving 6 bases not matched to a gene. The CDR3 totals 13 residues. Germline V gene data show CDR1 as DFQATT and CDR2 as SNEGSKA (reference sequence). The CDR3 reads CSAPTGLSYEQYF. CDR3 coding DNA: TGCAGTGCCCCGACAGGGCTTTCCTACGAGCAGTACTTC.

Of note for this clonotype: At one end, the junction sequence differs from germline, possibly due to a read error. This rearrangement joins TRBV11-3 to TRBJ2-2; 7 nucleotides agree with TRBD1. This CDR3 region has 15 residues. Germline CDR1 and CDR2: SGHNT and YENEEA. Written as DNA, the CDR3 is TGTGCCAGCAGCTTATACGGGACAGCAACCGGGGAGCCGTTTTTT. The encoded protein is CASSLYGTATGEPFF.

There are many counts of this clonotype. The chain is built from TRBV2 and TRBJ2-7, with 8 nucleotides matching TRBD2. This CDR3 is built from 15 residues. The germline V gene encodes CDR1 SNHLY and CDR2 FYNNEI. Germline trimming cut 4 bases from V and 0 bases from J; bases unmatched to any gene: 5. This chain's CDR3 is CASSVEGLGSYEQYF. CDR3 nucleotides: TGTGCCAGCAGTGTGGAGGGACTAGGCTCCTACGAGCAGTACTTC. The full variable domain, with the rest looked up from reference TRBV2 and TRBJ2-7, is EPEVTQTPSHQVTQMGQEVILRCVPISNHLYFYWYRQILGQKVEFLVSFYNNEISEKSEIFDDQFSVERPDGSNFTLKIRSTKLEDSAMYFCASSVEGLGSYEQYFGPGTRLTVT.

This chain connects TRBV10-3 to TRBJ2-2; no clear D. The length of the CDR3 is 16 residues. Germline CDR1 is ENHRY and CDR2 is SYGVKD. Trimming removed 4 bases at V and 3 bases at J, with 15 bases between. The CDR3 nucleotides read TGTGCCATCAGTGGATATCTATCGCCTGACACCGGGGAGCTGTTTTTT. It is translated as CAISGYLSPDTGELFF.

The chain links TRBV2 to TRBJ1-1; D is unclear. Germline V gives CDR1 SNHLY, CDR2 FYNNEI. Trimming took off 3 bases at V and 1 base at J, with 6 bases between the two ends. The CDR3 sequence is 13 residues long. The CDR3 region is CASSDMGNTEAFF. DNA for the CDR3: TGTGCCAGCAGTGATATGGGGAACACTGAAGCTTTCTTT.

This clonotype was detected ten times or more. The chain employs TRBV24-1 and TRBJ1-1; perhaps TRBD1 as D (6 bases). Germline CDR1 is KGHDR and CDR2 is SFDVKD. CDR3 length: 14 amino acids. The V and J ends lost 7 bases and 6 bases respectively, with 17 bases between them. The CDR3 sequence is CATSANWEGAEAFF. The CDR3 DNA reads as TGTGCCACCAGCGCTAATTGGGAGGGGGCTGAAGCTTTCTTT.

This chain uses TRBV12-3 or TRBV12-4 with TRBJ1-1; TRBD1 is a possible D gene (5 bases). V lost 6 bases to trimming and J lost 4 bases, with 18 bases between them. The CDR3 covers 15 residues. Here the CDR3 DNA reads TGTGCCAGCAGGCTTTCCGGGGCAAGGGGCACTGAAGCTTTCTTT. Translating it yields CASRLSGARGTEAFF.

This chain links TRBV12-3 or TRBV12-4 with TRBJ1-5; D remains unclear. The CDR3 length is 18 residues. Trimming removed 2 bases at V and 2 bases at J, with 19 bases between. The chain's CDR3 is CASSLRVSGERGNQPQHF. The CDR3 nucleotides are TGTGCCAGCAGTTTAAGAGTGTCCGGGGAGCGGGGCAATCAGCCCCAGCATTTT.

This clonotype was seen many times. The chain carries TRBV9 and TRBJ2-5, with 8 bases aligning to TRBD2. This CDR3 contains 17 residues. V gave up 4 bases and J gave up 3 bases; unmatched junction bases: 14. Per germline, CDR1 SGDLS and CDR2 YYNGEE. The DNA for the CDR3 is TGTGCCAGCAGCTACCCCTCCGGCGGGGGGCCCAAAGAGACCCAGTACTTC. Translated: CASSYPSGGGPKETQYF.

This clonotype was recorded at least ten times. The chain is built from TRBV24-1 and TRBJ1-5, with D unclear. The germline V and J ends were trimmed by 4 bases and 0 bases, with 6 bases remaining between them. This CDR3 has 14 amino acids. In germline, CDR1 is KGHDR, CDR2 SFDVKD. The CDR3: CATSDGYSNQPQHF. The CDR3, as DNA: TGTGCCACCAGTGACGGATATAGCAATCAGCCCCAGCATTTT.

This clonotype showed up many times. The chain employs TRBV7-9 and TRBJ2-7; D ambiguous. V was cut by 1 base and J by 4 bases, with 17 bases left in between. This CDR3 spans 16 amino acids. Looked up from germline, CDR1 is SEHNR and CDR2 is FQNEAQ (reference sequence). CDR3 nucleotides: TGTGCCAGCAGCTTAGTTTCGTCAGTTCCCTTTTACGAGCAGTACTTC. Residues: CASSLVSSVPFYEQYF.

This clonotype has ten or more counts. The genes are TRBV5-1 and TRBJ1-6, with D unresolved. Between the trimmed V and J ends, which lost 1 base and 5 bases, there was a span of 10 bases. CDR3 length equals 15 residues. Germline CDR1 is SGHRS and CDR2 is YFSETQ. The CDR3 DNA sequence: TGCGCCAGCAGCTTGAGGCAGCCGGATAATTCACCCCTCCACTTT. As protein: CASSLRQPDNSPLHF. The full variable domain, its missing parts supplied by reference TRBV5-1 and TRBJ1-6, is KAGVTQTPRYLIKTRGQQVTLSCSPISGHRSVSWYQQTPGQGLQFLFEYFSETQRNKGNFPGRFSGRQFSNSRSEMNVSTLELGDSALYLCASSLRQPDNSPLHFGNGTRLTVT.

The chain uses TRBV29-1 and TRBJ1-5, with unresolved D. CDR3 length: 14 amino acids. Germline V gene data show CDR1 as SQVTM and CDR2 as ANQGSEA. The germline V and J ends were trimmed by 8 bases and 2 bases, with 16 bases remaining between them. The CDR3 sequence is CSSVRGAGNQPQHF. Here the CDR3 DNA reads TGCAGCAGTGTTAGAGGAGCGGGCAATCAGCCCCAGCATTTT.

This chain links TRBV7-2 with TRBJ1-2; unclear D gene. The ends were cut back, 5 bases at V and 8 bases at J, with 6 bases in the middle. The germline CDR1 and CDR2 sequences are SGHTA and FQGNSA. The CDR3 is 10 residues long. The CDR3 bases are TGTGCCAGCAGCATCACAGGCTACACCTTC. The encoded protein is CASSITGYTF.

The chain joins TRBV15 to TRBJ2-5, with TRBD1 identical over 7 bases. The CDR3 is 16 amino acids. From germline, CDR1 is LNHNV and CDR2 YYDKDF (reference sequence). The J segment lost 2 bases and the V segment lost 4 bases, leaving 10 bases of the junction unmatched. CDR3 in amino acids: CATSKGQELCQETQYF. In DNA form, the CDR3 reads TGTGCCACCAGCAAAGGACAGGAATTGTGTCAAGAGACCCAGTACTTC.

This clonotype was counted at least ten times. The chain links TRBV10-3 to TRBJ2-7; 9 bases map to TRBD1. J gave up 4 bases and V 0 bases, and 4 bases lay outside the gene matches. Germline V gives CDR1 ENHRY, CDR2 SYGVKD. The CDR3 covers 15 residues. CDR3 nucleotides: TGTGCCATCAGTGAGTCGGGACAGGGCAAATACGAGCAGTACTTC. Amino acid sequence: CAISESGQGKYEQYF.

This chain connects TRBV7-9 to TRBJ2-7; 10 bases are a match to TRBD1. The V segment lost 4 bases and the J segment 12 bases; nucleotides outside the gene matches: 3. The germline CDR1 and CDR2 sequences are SEHNR and FQNEAQ (reference sequence). The CDR3 has 11 amino acids. The CDR3 sequence: CASSSGQGLYF. The CDR3 DNA sequence: TGTGCCAGCAGCTCGGGACAGGGGTTGTACTTC.

J is TRBJ2-1 and V is TRBV11-1; D may be TRBD1 (6 bases). The length of the CDR3 is 13 residues. Germline lookup yields CDR1 SGHAT and CDR2 FQDESV (reference sequence). Trimming shortened V by 7 bases and J by 9 bases, and 16 bases separated the two germline ends. DNA of the CDR3: TGTGCCAGCACTTTCTACAGGGAGATTGAGCAGTTCTTC. Translating gives CASTFYREIEQFF.

There are many counts of this clonotype. The V and J genes are TRBV12-3 or TRBV12-4 and TRBJ1-5, with D perhaps matching TRBD1 (6 bases). The length of the CDR3 is 15 residues. V lost 3 bases, J lost 3 bases, and 12 bases lay in between. Written as DNA, the CDR3 is TGTGCCAGCAGTTTGGGGGGCGAAGTCAATCAGCCCCAGCATTTT. Protein sequence: CASSLGGEVNQPQHF.

V is TRBV12-3 or TRBV12-4 and J is TRBJ2-2, with D possibly being TRBD2 (5 bases). The CDR3 is made up of 14 amino acids. With 3 bases removed from V and 5 bases from J, the gap between germline ends came to 10 bases. CDR3 DNA sequence: TGTGCCAGCAGTTTTCCTAGCTCGACCGGGGAGCTGTTTTTT. This gives the protein CASSFPSSTGELFF.

The rearrangement joins TRBV7-9 to TRBJ1-5, with a possible D match to TRBD1 (6 bases). CDR1 and CDR2 (germline): SEHNR, FQNEAQ (reference sequence). Trimming stripped 6 bases from V and 6 bases from J, with 18 bases between. This CDR3 contains 15 residues. The CDR3 nucleotides read TGTGCCAGCAGAGGTGCCCCAGGGGATGGTCAGCCCCAGCATTTT. Amino acids: CASRGAPGDGQPQHF.

V gene TRBV25-1 combines with J gene TRBJ1-4; D uncertain. V shed 3 bases and J shed 7 bases, with 15 bases lying between them. Germline values: CDR1 MGHDK, CDR2 SYGVNS. There are 15 residues in the CDR3. CDR3 DNA sequence: TGTGCCAGCAGTGACCCACAGAGCCTAGGTGAAAAACTGTTTTTT. Amino acid sequence: CASSDPQSLGEKLFF.

In the case of this clonotype: A much larger clonotype is one base distant, so this may be a read error. V and J are TRBV7-2 and TRBJ2-7; D tentatively reads TRBD1 or TRBD2 (5 bases each). This CDR3 contains 16 residues. With 4 bases removed from V and 0 bases from J, the gap between germline ends came to 16 bases. Germline CDR1 and CDR2: SGHTA and FQGNSA. CDR3 in amino acids: CASSSLSGRSSYEQYF. The CDR3 DNA reads TGTGCCAGCAGCTCGCTTTCGGGACGCAGCTCCTACGAGCAGTACTTC. Based on the CDR3 plus reference TRBV7-2 and TRBJ2-7, the full variable domain is GAGVSQSPSNKVTEKGKDVELRCDPISGHTALYWYRQSLGQGLEFLIYFQGNSAPDKSGLPSDRFSAERTGGSVSTLTIQRTQQEDSAVYLCASSSLSGRSSYEQYFGPGTRLTVT.

This clonotype was found a few times. The rearrangement links TRBV6-6 to TRBJ2-7, with unresolved D. CDR1 and CDR2 from the germline V gene are MNHNY and SVGAGI (reference sequence). Deletions cut 0 bases from V and 3 bases from J, with 9 bases between. CDR3 length equals 14 residues. The CDR3 is CASSYSGRIYEQYF. CDR3 DNA sequence: TGTGCCAGCAGTTACTCAGGCCGGATCTACGAGCAGTACTTC.

This chain connects TRBV10-3 to TRBJ2-5; the match to TRBD1 covers 11 bases. The trim removed 4 bases at V and 4 bases at J, leaving 5 bases unmatched. The CDR3 loop spans 15 amino acids. Germline V gene sequence: CDR1 ENHRY, CDR2 SYGVKD. The CDR3 spells CAISGLGQGAETQYF. CDR3 DNA sequence: TGTGCCATCAGTGGGCTTGGACAGGGGGCAGAGACCCAGTACTTC.

This clonotype has ten or more counts. The chain joins TRBV29-1 to TRBJ1-2, with unresolved D. The germline gives CDR1 SQVTM, CDR2 ANQGSEA. V dropped 0 bases and J dropped 6 bases, with 14 bases sitting between them. The CDR3 length is 14 residues. The CDR3 is CSVEDLSGRNGYTF. In DNA, the CDR3 is TGCAGCGTTGAAGATCTTTCCGGGCGTAATGGCTACACCTTC.

Ten or more counts support this clonotype. The chain uses TRBV20-1 and TRBJ1-6; weak D call: TRBD1 (5 bases). The CDR3 has 13 amino acids. The germline V gene encodes CDR1 DFQATT and CDR2 SNEGSKA (reference sequence). V gave up 2 bases and J gave up 10 bases, with 12 bases separating them. The CDR3 is CSARRGSGSPLHF. CDR3 nucleotide sequence: TGCAGTGCTAGAAGGGGCAGCGGGTCACCCCTCCACTTT.